This T cell receptor (beta chain) was documented in a study of T cell responses to AZD1222 COVID-19 vaccine. V was clipped by 2 bases and J by 5 bases; unmatched bases: 5. The CDR3 totals 15 residues. The germline V gene has CDR1 LGHNA and CDR2 YSLEER. Study-wide points: The donor group comprised mostly white British people and more females; the analysis possibly underestimated clonal diversity. Two AZD1222 administrations were followed by greater Spike-specific TCR breadth and depth. Targeting of unmutated variant regions was reportedly seen in nearly half of spike-specific TCRs. Repertoire collection took place solely once the T cell response had peaked.

This clone was seen only once. Its antigen is not identified. Here immunoSEQ multiplex PCR was the method, and the copy in TCRdb shows in-frame clones only, minus some. Here the sample spans around 91,000 clones, approximately 90% being singletons. The chain joins TRBV4-3 to TRBJ2-2, with 7 bases that match TRBD2. The specimen comprised peripheral blood, sampled 28 days after the second AZD1222 dose. The clonotype comes from an adult who received the AZD1222 COVID-19 vaccine. CDR3 DNA: TGCGCCAGCAGCCAAAGGGGAGGGCAGACCGGGGAGCTGTTTTTT. This translates into CASSQRGGQTGELFF.